The rows below give T cell receptor beta chains drawn from one sample of a study of vaccination effects on CD4 cells after COVID-19. The method was immunoSEQ multiplex PCR; TCRdb's version includes in-frame clones alone and lacks a portion of them. The table records tens of thousands of clones, just under 75% of them present only once. Antigens of these TCRs are unknown. Sequenced here: CD4+ T cells from PBMCs cultured with a peptide pool, sampled before COVID-19 vaccination. The source is a human donor who had a prior SARS-CoV-2 infection. Both conserved end residues are part of each CDR3. The D gene is left open where the match is weak. Not all rows give a size; the values are once, few, many and, for expanded clones, a class.

V gene	clone size	D gene	J gene	CDR3 protein	CDR3 DNA
TRBV5-4	-	TRBD2	TRBJ2-7	CASSRGGTSGRAYEQYF	TGTGCCAGCAGCCGCGGGGGGACTAGCGGGAGGGCCTACGAGCAGTACTTC
TRBV30	few	-	TRBJ2-3	CAWSPYHTQYF	TGTGCCTGGAGCCCCTACCATACGCAGTATTTT
TRBV18	-	-	TRBJ2-7	CASSPAAGAGYEQYF	TGTGCCAGCTCACCGGCGGCAGGGGCGGGATACGAGCAGTACTTC
TRBV9	-	TRBD1	TRBJ1-2	CASSETGPYGYTF	TGTGCCAGCAGCGAGACAGGGCCCTATGGCTACACCTTC
TRBV24-1	-	-	TRBJ1-5	CATSEGGWTENQPQHF	TGTGCCACCAGTGAGGGTGGGTGGACAGAAAATCAGCCCCAGCATTTT
TRBV13	-	-	TRBJ2-2	CASSLRSGELFF	TGTGCCAGCAGCCTGAGGTCCGGGGAGCTGTTTTTT
TRBV24-1	-	-	TRBJ2-7	CATSRLGRTYEQYF	TGTGCCACCAGCCGATTGGGTAGGACCTACGAGCAGTACTTC
TRBV6-5	few	TRBD1	TRBJ2-7	CASSFTGQGNEQYF	TGTGCCAGCAGTTTTACGGGACAGGGTAACGAGCAGTACTTC
TRBV9	-	-	TRBJ1-3	CASSVYGNTIYF	TGTGCCAGCAGCGTATACGGAAACACCATATATTTT
TRBV15	-	-	TRBJ2-5	CATSRDFRGTQYF	TGTGCCACCAGCAGGGACTTTCGGGGGACCCAGTACTTC
TRBV5-4	few	-	TRBJ2-1	CASSAGQLSYNEQFF	TGTGCCAGCAGCGCGGGACAGCTCTCCTACAATGAGCAGTTCTTC
TRBV5-4	-	TRBD2	TRBJ2-1	CASSRRGLVAGEQFF	TGTGCCAGCAGCCGGCGGGGACTAGTAGCTGGAGAGCAGTTCTTC
TRBV3-1/TRBV3-2	-	-	TRBJ1-3	CASSQDGRELASGNTIYF	TGTGCCAGCAGCCAAGATGGACGGGAGCTCGCCTCTGGAAACACCATATATTTT
TRBV18	once	TRBD2	TRBJ2-6	CASSPGLAVNVLTF	TGTGCCAGCTCACCAGGGCTAGCGGTCAACGTCCTGACTTTC
TRBV12-3/TRBV12-4	-	-	TRBJ2-5	CASIGDVEETQYF	TGTGCCAGCATAGGGGACGTCGAAGAGACCCAGTACTTC
TRBV18	-	TRBD2	TRBJ2-3	CASSPPGTSRTDTQYF	TGTGCCAGCTCACCACCGGGGACTAGCCGCACAGATACGCAGTATTTT
TRBV4-1	-	TRBD2	TRBJ2-5	CASSHSRLAEQETQYF	TGCGCCAGCAGCCATTCCAGGCTAGCGGAACAAGAGACCCAGTACTTC
TRBV10-3	-	TRBD1	TRBJ1-4	CAISEALQGSAEKLFF	TGTGCCATCAGTGAGGCCTTACAGGGGTCGGCTGAAAAACTGTTTTTT
TRBV12-5	-	TRBD2	TRBJ2-7	CASGSLLAGGTPYEQYF	TGTGCTAGTGGTTCCCTCCTAGCGGGAGGAACACCCTACGAGCAGTACTTC
TRBV30	-	-	TRBJ2-2	CAWSIGAGYGTGELFF	TGTGCCTGGAGTATTGGGGCAGGGTACGGCACCGGGGAGCTGTTTTTT
TRBV11-3	-	-	TRBJ2-1	CASSLDTDNEQFF	TGTGCCAGCAGCTTAGATACGGACAATGAGCAGTTCTTC
TRBV15	-	TRBD2	TRBJ2-7	CATSRDPGGTYEQYF	TGTGCCACCAGCAGAGATCCGGGGGGAACCTACGAGCAGTACTTC
TRBV19	few	-	TRBJ1-6	CASREGNYNSPLHF	TGTGCCAGTAGGGAGGGGAACTATAATTCACCCCTCCACTTT
TRBV19	-	-	TRBJ1-5	CASSLGVSNQPQHF	TGTGCCAGTAGTCTCGGGGTCAGCAATCAGCCCCAGCATTTT
TRBV6-6	-	TRBD1	TRBJ2-2	CASSYGQGDTGELFF	TGTGCCAGCAGTTACGGCCAGGGGGACACCGGGGAGCTGTTTTTT
TRBV19	once	TRBD2	TRBJ2-7	CASSKLGLAGGNEQYF	TGTGCCAGTAGCAAACTCGGACTAGCGGGAGGGAACGAGCAGTACTTC
TRBV6-5	-	-	TRBJ2-3	CASSYDNGVSDTQYF	TGTGCCAGCAGTTACGATAACGGGGTCTCAGATACGCAGTATTTT
TRBV6-5	-	-	TRBJ1-5	CASSHDPWVPQHF	TGTGCCAGCAGCCACGACCCCTGGGTGCCCCAGCATTTT
TRBV3-1/TRBV3-2	-	-	TRBJ1-5	CASSQGWGGGDQPQHF	TGTGCCAGCAGCCAAGGTTGGGGGGGCGGCGATCAGCCCCAGCATTTT
TRBV5-1	-	-	TRBJ2-2	CASSAGPGGELFF	TGCGCCAGCAGCGCCGGACCGGGGGGGGAGCTGTTTTTT
TRBV18	-	-	TRBJ2-7	CASSPPAGDEQYF	TGTGCCAGCTCACCACCGGCCGGGGACGAGCAGTACTTC
TRBV7-9	-	-	TRBJ2-3	CASSPRGGNTDTQYF	TGTGCCAGCAGCCCTAGGGGCGGAAACACAGATACGCAGTATTTT
TRBV5-1	once	TRBD1	TRBJ1-2	CASSLTGTGEKYTF	TGCGCCAGCAGCTTGACCGGGACAGGGGAGAAATACACCTTC
TRBV6-5	once	-	TRBJ2-7	CASSPRRNSYEQYF	TGTGCCAGCAGTCCCCGGAGGAACTCCTACGAGCAGTACTTC
TRBV11-3	-	TRBD1	TRBJ2-7	CASSPGTGPYEQYF	TGTGCCAGCAGCCCAGGGACAGGGCCCTACGAGCAGTACTTC
TRBV4-2	once	TRBD1	TRBJ2-7	CASSAGGFRDNYEQYF	TGTGCCAGCAGCGCAGGGGGTTTTAGGGACAACTACGAGCAGTACTTC
TRBV4-1	-	-	TRBJ2-1	CASSQDVEGGQFF	TGCGCCAGCAGCCAAGATGTCGAGGGGGGGCAGTTCTTC
TRBV5-6	-	-	TRBJ1-1	CASSSDAYTEAFF	TGTGCCAGCAGCTCTGACGCATACACTGAAGCTTTCTTT
TRBV7-8	-	-	TRBJ2-1	CASRTFKSGGDGNEQFF	TGTGCCAGCAGAACATTCAAGTCGGGCGGGGATGGTAATGAGCAGTTCTTC
TRBV7-9	-	-	TRBJ1-4	CASSQDRWNEKLFF	TGTGCCAGCAGTCAGGACAGATGGAATGAAAAACTGTTTTTT
TRBV18	-	-	TRBJ1-5	CASSPQAPGDQPQHF	TGTGCCAGCTCACCACAGGCACCGGGGGATCAGCCCCAGCATTTT
TRBV4-1	-	-	TRBJ2-1	CASSGPPRLERNEQFF	TGCGCCAGCAGCGGGCCCCCCCGTCTAGAAAGGAATGAGCAGTTCTTC
TRBV21-1	-	-	TRBJ2-7	CASSTRDVSVLEQYF	TGTGCCAGCAGCACCCGGGACGTATCCGTCTTAGAGCAGTACTTC
TRBV4-2	once	-	TRBJ1-6	CASSQVKYSLNNSPLHF	TGTGCCAGCAGCCAAGTAAAATACAGCTTAAATAATTCACCCCTCCACTTT
TRBV7-2	-	-	TRBJ2-3	CASSLEGVPIPDTQYF	TGTGCCAGCAGCTTAGAAGGGGTCCCCATCCCAGATACGCAGTATTTT
TRBV3-1/TRBV3-2	-	-	TRBJ2-1	CASTFTGTRKFF	TGTGCCAGCACCTTTACAGGGACCCGGAAATTCTTC
TRBV5-1	-	TRBD1	TRBJ1-1	CASSPRDRGEAFF	TGCGCCAGCAGCCCCCGGGACAGGGGGGAAGCTTTCTTT
TRBV7-2	-	-	TRBJ2-2	CASSFDHNPGELFF	TGTGCCAGCAGCTTCGACCATAACCCCGGGGAGCTGTTTTTT